The 20 T cell receptor beta chains below come from one sample, sequenced in a study of regulatory T cells in long-lasting Graves disease. Researchers made TCR beta libraries by using iRepertoire HTBI primers and running Arm-PCR on CDR3 regions. TCRdb recomputed calls from the multiplex PCR reads with MiXCR, one row per CDR3 protein. The sample records 500,000 to 800,000 distinct CDR3 sequences, around 30% being singletons. Time point in this sample: persistent/refractory GD, antithyroid drugs over 5 years with positive TRAb. RNA extracted from PBMCs served as the sequencing template. This sample comprised peripheral blood mononuclear cells (PBMCs), obtained when the disease was refractory, from a patient treated with antithyroid drugs. Source of these receptors: a female donor with Graves disease.

The rearrangement joins TRBV4-1 to TRBJ1-2, with no clear D. Germline V gene sequence: CDR1 MGHRA, CDR2 YSYEKL. The CDR3 consists of 15 residues. Trimming removed 1 base at V and 0 bases at J, with 9 bases between. CDR3 sequence (DNA): TGCGCCAGCAGCCAAGGAGGCGGTTCTAACTATGGCTACACCTTC. Translated, it gives CASSQGGGSNYGYTF.

The rearrangement links TRBV19 to TRBJ2-7; a weak D match, TRBD2 (5 bases). CDR3 size: 15 residues. Germline values: CDR1 LNHDA, CDR2 SQIVND (reference sequence). Trimming shortened V by 3 bases and J by 3 bases, and 15 bases separated the two germline ends. This chain's CDR3 is CASSMDGGGIYEQYF. CDR3 bases: TGTGCCAGTAGTATGGACGGCGGAGGCATCTACGAGCAGTACTTC.

The chain recombines TRBV19 with TRBJ2-1; a possible D gene is TRBD2 (6 bases). CDR3 size: 15 residues. Germline CDR1 and CDR2: LNHDA and SQIVND (reference sequence). Trimming took off 5 bases at V and 2 bases at J, with 13 bases between the two ends. In DNA form, the CDR3 reads TGTGCCAGTAGTGGGGCTAGCGTTACCTACAATGAGCAGTTCTTC. It yields the protein CASSGASVTYNEQFF.

There are a few counts of this clonotype. The V call is TRBV7-9, the J call TRBJ1-1, with D perhaps TRBD1 (5 bases). Germline V gene sequence: CDR1 SEHNR, CDR2 FQNEAQ (reference sequence). The CDR3 consists of 18 residues. The ends were cut back, 1 base at V and 0 bases at J, with 18 bases in the middle. The CDR3 DNA reads TGTGCCAGCAGCTTAGGACCCCATGGGACGGCCCTGAACACTGAAGCTTTCTTT. Amino acids: CASSLGPHGTALNTEAFF.

The chain employs TRBV19 and TRBJ1-4; no clear D gene. Trimming left V 8 bases short and J 5 bases short, with 12 bases between. There are 13 residues in the CDR3. In germline, CDR1 is LNHDA, CDR2 SQIVND (reference sequence). The CDR3 here is CASVRRINEKLFF. CDR3 nucleotides: TGTGCCAGTGTCCGTCGTATAAATGAAAAACTGTTTTTT.

The rearrangement uses TRBV5-1 and TRBJ2-7; D uncertain. The ends were cut back, 1 base at V and 4 bases at J, with 12 bases in the middle. Germline CDR1 reads SGHRS; CDR2 reads YFSETQ. The CDR3 is made up of 14 amino acids. The CDR3 DNA reads as TGCGCCAGCAGCTTGTTGGGCAGGATGTACGAGCAGTACTTC. The encoded protein is CASSLLGRMYEQYF.

In its sample, this clonotype was seen once. V gene TRBV4-2 combines with J gene TRBJ2-7; TRBD1 might be the D (7 bases). V shed 0 bases and J shed 0 bases, with 12 bases lying between them. Germline lookup yields CDR1 LGHNA and CDR2 YNFKEQ. This CDR3 region has 16 residues. CDR3 loop: CASSQESRGVSYEQYF. CDR3 coding DNA: TGTGCCAGCAGCCAAGAGTCCAGGGGGGTCTCCTACGAGCAGTACTTC.

V is TRBV15 and J is TRBJ2-7; TRBD2 matches 11 bases. V gave up 5 bases and J gave up 3 bases; unmatched junction bases: 3. This CDR3 has 14 residues. CDR1 LNHNV and CDR2 YYDKDF come from the germline V gene (reference sequence). CDR3 residues: CATSVLAGDYEQYF. CDR3 DNA sequence: TGTGCCACCAGCGTACTAGCGGGGGACTACGAGCAGTACTTC.

V usage is TRBV30 and J usage is TRBJ1-2; D is uncertain. This CDR3 has 12 residues. V was clipped by 2 bases and J by 5 bases, with 9 bases between them. Germline values: CDR1 GTSNPN, CDR2 SVGIG (reference sequence). DNA for the CDR3: TGTGCCTGGAGTCCGACTGAGTATGGCTACACCTTC. It codes for CAWSPTEYGYTF.

The genes are TRBV7-3 and TRBJ1-1, with TRBD1 matching 7 bases. The V segment lost 5 bases and the J segment 7 bases; nucleotides outside the gene matches: 13. Germline assignment: CDR1 SGHTA and CDR2 FQGTGA. The CDR3 loop spans 15 amino acids. CDR3 loop: CASSPYRGGAVEAFF. Here the CDR3 DNA reads TGTGCCAGCAGCCCTTATAGAGGGGGCGCGGTTGAAGCTTTCTTT.

The chain has TRBV3-1 and TRBJ1-1; D might be TRBD1 (5 bases). This CDR3 is 15 amino acids long. V dropped 1 base and J dropped 4 bases, with 13 bases sitting between them. Germline values: CDR1 LGHDT, CDR2 YNNKEL (reference sequence). The CDR3 DNA is TGTGCCAGCAGCCAAGTCAGGGACTTGGGCACTGAAGCTTTCTTT. It codes for CASSQVRDLGTEAFF. Looking up the rest from reference TRBV3-1 and TRBJ1-1 gives the full variable domain: DTAVSQTPKYLVTQMGNDKSIKCEQNLGHDTMYWYKQDSKKFLKIMFSYNNKELIINETVPNRFSPKSPDKAHLNLHINSLELGDSAVYFCASSQVRDLGTEAFFGQGTRLTVV.

In its sample, this clonotype was seen many times. The chain combines TRBV6-1 with TRBJ1-1; D perhaps matches TRBD1 (5 bases). Per germline, CDR1 MNHNS and CDR2 SASEGT. This CDR3 has 12 residues. V lost 7 bases, J lost 0 bases, and 6 bases lay in between. As DNA, the CDR3 is TGTGCCAGCATGACAGTGAACACTGAAGCTTTCTTT. Its protein is CASMTVNTEAFF.

The genes are TRBV13 and TRBJ2-7; the D gene is possibly TRBD1 (5 bases). V was shortened by 2 bases and J by 5 bases, with 10 bases between the two germline ends. CDR3 length: 13 residues. Germline CDR1 reads PRHDT; CDR2 reads FYEKMQ (reference sequence). CDR3 in amino acids: CASSLSQGNEQYF. CDR3 nucleotide sequence: TGTGCCAGCAGCTTATCTCAGGGTAACGAGCAGTACTTC.

The chain recombines TRBV29-1 with TRBJ1-6, with 7 bases matching TRBD1. From germline, CDR1 is SQVTM and CDR2 ANQGSEA. The CDR3 runs to 13 residues. V dropped 4 bases and J dropped 8; count of bases not matched to a gene: 5. CDR3: CSVAGTADSPLHF. The CDR3 nucleotides are TGCAGCGTTGCCGGGACAGCTGATTCACCCCTCCACTTT.

This clonotype was counted ten times or more. The rearrangement uses TRBV12-3 or TRBV12-4 and TRBJ2-5; TRBD2 matches at 8 bases. V gave up 5 bases and J gave up 2 bases; unmatched junction bases: 4. The CDR3 contains 14 residues. The CDR3 nucleotides are TGTGCCAGCAGTCTTAGCGGGACACAAGAGACCCAGTACTTC. Encoded protein: CASSLSGTQETQYF.

This clonotype was counted only a few times. The chain couples TRBV12-3 or TRBV12-4 to TRBJ1-5, with 9 nucleotides matching TRBD1. V was pared by 4 bases and J by 1 base, with 8 bases of the junction left unmatched. The length of the CDR3 is 17 residues. The CDR3 is CASSSGTGTMSNQPQHF. Written as DNA, the CDR3 is TGTGCCAGCAGTTCCGGGACAGGGACAATGAGCAATCAGCCCCAGCATTTT.

The V gene is TRBV12-3 or TRBV12-4, the J gene TRBJ1-1; no clear D. The CDR3 totals 15 residues. Trimming removed 6 bases at V and 0 bases at J, with 14 bases between. The CDR3 here is CASSPDGFLNTEAFF. The CDR3 DNA follows: TGTGCCAGCAGCCCGGACGGATTCTTGAACACTGAAGCTTTCTTT.

This chain joins TRBV18 and TRBJ2-7, with a possible D match to TRBD1 (5 bases). The V gene's germline CDR1 is KGHSH and CDR2 LQKENI. This CDR3 comprises 13 residues. Trimming cost V 5 bases and J 7 bases, with 15 bases left between them. This CDR3 reads CASSSGVGEEQYF. The CDR3 nucleotides read TGTGCCAGCTCATCTGGCGTAGGGGAAGAGCAGTACTTC.

This clonotype was picked up many times. The rearrangement links TRBV7-9 to TRBJ2-7; no clear D. Germline assignment: CDR1 SEHNR and CDR2 FQNEAQ (reference sequence). The germline V and J ends were trimmed by 5 bases and 3 bases, with 11 bases remaining between them. The CDR3 has 13 amino acids. In DNA, the CDR3 is TGTGCCAGCAGCCCCTCAGATGGCTACGAGCAGTACTTC. Protein sequence: CASSPSDGYEQYF.

As for this clonotype: A much larger clone differs by one base, so this may be a read error. Here the CDR3 reads CAGSGTGGRELFF. The CDR3 DNA is TGTGCCGGTTCCGGGACAGGAGGGAGGGAGCTGTTTTTT. V and J are TRBV7-2 and TRBJ2-2, with TRBD1 matching over 8 bases. J gave up 9 bases and V 11 bases, and 11 bases lay outside the gene matches. CDR1 and CDR2 from the germline V gene are SGHTA and FQGNSA. The CDR3 is 13 amino acids.